This entry concerns a single T cell receptor beta chain. This specimen belongs to a study of blood T cell repertoires in COVID-19. Study-level background: Specimens from acute and convalescent COVID-19 originated in the United States, Italy and Spain.

Per the germline V gene, CDR1 is LNHDA and CDR2 is SQIVND (reference sequence). The CDR3 extends over 17 amino acids. Trimming cost V 3 bases and J 0 bases; bases outside gene matches: 8. As originally analysed: Amplifying reference gene primers gave estimates of nucleated cell counts. Assay: immunoSEQ multiplex PCR; the TCRdb copy retains only in-frame clones and omits some. The D gene and trimming were derived from the DNA, and the V and J assignments and clone size from that table. This repertoire shows about 180,000 clones, more than 75% found once; its top ten account for 15% to 20%. Seattle researchers signed up patients amid active infection and tracked them longitudinally.

The TCR was taken from a person between 65 and 80 years old with COVID-19, enrolled during active disease. The chain combines TRBV19 with TRBJ1-5; 7 bases align to TRBD1. The sample consisted of peripheral blood. The CDR3: CASSMFGTALSNQPQHF. The CDR3 DNA follows: TGTGCCAGTAGTATGTTTGGGACAGCCCTTAGCAATCAGCCCCAGCATTTT.